This T cell receptor (beta chain) was profiled in a study of CD8 T cells in Susac syndrome. Random-hexamer reverse transcription was applied to roughly 0.5 to 1 ug RNA. Amplification of TCR beta CDR3 was carried out by immunoSEQ multiplex PCR, which covered 54 Vbeta and 13 Jbeta segments. TCRdb used MiXCR to reprocess the immunoSEQ multiplex PCR reads, holding one entry per CDR3 protein. This sample has some 190,000 distinct CDR3 sequences, with around 93% found just once. The CDR3 is 13 residues long. Germline V lookup: CDR1 MNHEY, CDR2 SVGAGI. The V gene lost 0 bases and the J gene lost 4 bases, with 7 bases spanning the gap. Peripheral blood CD8+ and CD4+ T cells were profiled by TCR beta sequencing. This clonotype was observed a handful of times.

The sequencing input was CD4+ T cells from PBMCs. The sequence was collected from a human donor in good health. This chain connects TRBV6-5 to TRBJ2-7, with D perhaps assigned TRBD1 or TRBD2 (5 bases each). CDR3 DNA sequence: TGTGCCAGCAGTTACTCATGGGGGTACGAGCAGTACTTC. Its translation is CASSYSWGYEQYF.